The 24 T cell receptor beta chains given below trace back to one sample, sequenced in a study of T cells in Graves' hyperthyroidism and ophthalmopathy. Authors of the study amplified TCR beta CDR3 regions from RNA transcripts. HTBI primers were used for first-round RT-PCR of the TCR CDR3. Using its own MiXCR run on the multiplex PCR reads, TCRdb lists one record per CDR3 protein. This sample has about 700,000 distinct CDR3 sequences; just under 45% occur once, and the top ten carry about 7%. Material: peripheral blood or thyroid tissue (not recorded which). These receptors originate from an adult man with Graves' disease, either hyperthyroidism or ophthalmopathy (not recorded which).

The chain couples TRBV29-1 to TRBJ1-1; TRBD1 is a possible D gene (5 bases). This CDR3 is built from 10 residues. V shed 8 bases and J shed 6 bases, with 10 bases lying between them. CDR1 and CDR2 (germline): SQVTM, ANQGSEA. The CDR3 coding sequence is TGCAGCTTGGGCAGGGCTGAAGCTTTCTTT. It specifies CSLGRAEAFF.

The genes are TRBV7-9 and TRBJ1-1, with 8 bases that match TRBD1. With V trimmed by 5 bases and J by 1 base, 9 bases remained unmatched. CDR3 size: 16 residues. From germline, CDR1 is SEHNR and CDR2 FQNEAQ (reference sequence). The CDR3 protein is CASSQVGTGRNTEAFF. As DNA, the CDR3 is TGTGCCAGCAGCCAAGTCGGGACAGGACGGAACACTGAAGCTTTCTTT.

The chain recombines TRBV12-3 or TRBV12-4 with TRBJ1-5; D remains ambiguous. Trimming took 3 bases from V and 5 from J, leaving 14 bases between them. The CDR3 is made up of 15 amino acids. The CDR3 nucleotides read TGTGCCAGCAGTTTGAGGGTTGGGCAGTATCAGCCCCAGCATTTT. Protein sequence: CASSLRVGQYQPQHF.

The table lists this clonotype with many counts. The chain uses TRBV5-1 and TRBJ2-2; D unresolved. The V end lost 4 bases, the J end lost 4 bases, and 2 bases lay between the germline ends. Germline-derived CDR1 and CDR2 are SGHRS and YFSETQ. The CDR3 is 11 residues long. In DNA form, the CDR3 reads TGCGCCAGCAGCACCACCGGGGAGCTGTTTTTT. Its protein product is CASSTTGELFF.

This clonotype was recorded many times. This chain links TRBV5-1 with TRBJ1-1; D uncertain. CDR1 is SGHRS and CDR2 is YFSETQ in the germline V gene. This CDR3 is 13 amino acids long. Trimming pared 0 bases from V and 6 bases from J, leaving 9 bases between. The CDR3 nucleotides are TGCGCCAGCAGCTTGGGAGGAGGAGCTGAAGCTTTCTTT. It translates to CASSLGGGAEAFF.

There are a few counts of this clonotype. The chain links TRBV7-3 to TRBJ2-5; D gene ambiguous. There are 16 residues in the CDR3. The germline gives CDR1 SGHTA, CDR2 FQGTGA. V lost 4 bases and J 5 bases, leaving 20 bases between the germline ends. CDR3 sequence (DNA): TGTGCCAGCAGCTCCGGAGTTCGGGCAGGTTTGGAGACCCAGTACTTC. Translating it yields CASSSGVRAGLETQYF. The full variable domain, its missing parts supplied by reference TRBV7-3 and TRBJ2-5, is GAGVSQTPSNKVTEKGKYVELRCDPISGHTALYWYRQSLGQGPEFLIYFQGTGAADDSGLPNDRFFAVRPEGSVSTLKIQRTERGDSAVYLCASSSGVRAGLETQYFGPGTRLLVL.

This rearrangement joins TRBV6-6 to TRBJ2-7; D might be TRBD2 (5 bases). Trimming stripped 8 bases from V and 0 bases from J, with 11 bases between. The length of the CDR3 is 13 residues. Looked up from germline, CDR1 is MNHNY and CDR2 is SVGAGI (reference sequence). CDR3 in DNA: TGTGCCAGCGGTGAGGACTTCTCCTACGAGCAGTACTTC. Encoded protein: CASGEDFSYEQYF.

This chain uses TRBV20-1 with TRBJ2-5, with 8 positions matching TRBD1. This CDR3 comprises 14 residues. V was clipped by 6 bases and J by 3 bases; unmatched bases: 9. Germline V gene data show CDR1 as DFQATT and CDR2 as SNEGSKA (reference sequence). The CDR3 protein is CSAIRTGSKETQYF. For the CDR3, the DNA is TGCAGTGCAATTCGGACAGGGTCAAAAGAGACCCAGTACTTC.

Here the CDR3 reads CSVDRRARETQYF. The CDR3 coding sequence is TGCAGCGTTGACCGCAGGGCTCGGGAGACCCAGTACTTC. The chain couples TRBV29-1 to TRBJ2-5; possible D gene TRBD1, 5 bases. CDR1 and CDR2 (germline): SQVTM, ANQGSEA. The CDR3 consists of 13 residues. The V gene lost 3 bases and the J gene lost 5 bases, with 13 bases spanning the gap.

The chain is built from TRBV29-1 and TRBJ2-7, with TRBD2 identical over 10 bases. The CDR3 spans 17 residues. Germline lookup yields CDR1 SQVTM and CDR2 ANQGSEA. V shed 3 bases, J shed 0 bases, and the junction held 11 bases outside the gene matches. The CDR3 here is CSVDGASGRLSSYEQYF. In DNA, the CDR3 is TGCAGCGTTGATGGGGCTAGCGGGAGACTGAGCTCCTACGAGCAGTACTTC.

This clonotype turned up a few times. Here the CDR3 reads CASSTRDSFYEQYF. DNA of the CDR3: TGTGCCAGCAGCACACGGGACAGCTTCTACGAGCAGTACTTC. The J gene is TRBJ2-7, the V gene TRBV12-3 or TRBV12-4; TRBD1 aligns across 7 bases. J lost 3 bases, V lost 6 bases, and 8 bases had no gene match. CDR3 size: 14 residues.

The chain is built from TRBV20-1 and TRBJ2-7, with D perhaps matching TRBD2 (5 bases). The length of the CDR3 is 16 residues. V lost 3 bases to trimming and J lost 0 bases, with 18 bases between them. From germline, CDR1 is DFQATT and CDR2 SNEGSKA (reference sequence). The CDR3 DNA reads as TGCAGTGCTAGCCAACCCACTAGTCCTCGCTCCTACGAGCAGTACTTC. As protein: CSASQPTSPRSYEQYF.

This sequence joins TRBV19 and TRBJ1-5, with D possibly TRBD1 on 5 matching bases. This CDR3 spans 15 amino acids. Germline V gene sequence: CDR1 LNHDA, CDR2 SQIVND (reference sequence). V dropped 7 bases and J dropped 5 bases, with 18 bases sitting between them. CDR3: CASTPRQKGDQPQHF. The CDR3 DNA is TGTGCCAGTACGCCTAGACAGAAAGGCGATCAGCCCCAGCATTTT. The full variable domain, in which reference TRBV19 and TRBJ1-5 provide the parts outside the CDR3, is DGGITQSPKYLFRKEGQNVTLSCEQNLNHDAMYWYRQDPGQGLRLIYYSQIVNDFQKGDIAEGYSVSREKKESFPLTVTSAQKNPTAFYLCASTPRQKGDQPQHFGDGTRLSIL.

Ten or more counts support this clonotype. The chain is built from TRBV29-1 and TRBJ1-1; D not resolved. Germline V CDR1 and CDR2: SQVTM, ANQGSEA. CDR3 size: 14 residues. V lost 0 bases to trimming and J lost 1 base, with 9 bases between them. The DNA for the CDR3 is TGCAGCGTTGAAGATGGTAGACGGAACACTGAAGCTTTCTTT. This translates into CSVEDGRRNTEAFF.

Concerning this clonotype itself: An end of the junction does not agree with germline; a read error may underlie this. V and J are TRBV20-1 and TRBJ1-1, with D possibly matching TRBD1 (6 bases). Germline CDR1 is DFQATT and CDR2 is SNEGSKA (reference sequence). This CDR3 comprises 14 residues. CDR3 in DNA: TGCAGTGCTAGAGACAGGGTGGGGGGCACTGAAGCTCTCTTT. It is translated as CSARDRVGGTEALF.

The chain carries TRBV10-3 and TRBJ1-3; D might be TRBD1 (6 bases). The CDR3 has 14 amino acids. The V end lost 2 bases, the J end lost 4 bases, and 9 bases lay between the germline ends. Germline values: CDR1 ENHRY, CDR2 SYGVKD. The CDR3 sequence: CAISERGGGNTIYF. Written as DNA, the CDR3 is TGTGCCATCAGTGAGCGGGGGGGCGGAAACACCATATATTTT.

This clonotype was seen more than once but under ten times. The chain recombines TRBV7-3 with TRBJ2-7; maybe TRBD1 (6 bases). The CDR3 spans 12 residues. The germline V gene has CDR1 SGHTA and CDR2 FQGTGA. V was shortened by 3 bases and J by 5 bases, with 8 bases between the two germline ends. The CDR3 sequence is CASSLNRDEQYF. CDR3 coding DNA: TGTGCCAGCAGCTTGAACAGGGACGAGCAGTACTTC.

This clonotype was detected only once. V gene TRBV7-2 combines with J gene TRBJ1-4; 7 nucleotides agree with TRBD1. Unmatched junction bases numbered 9, after V lost 4 bases and J lost 7 bases. CDR3 size: 15 residues. Germline V lookup: CDR1 SGHTA, CDR2 FQGNSA. The CDR3 reads CASSSGTAFGEKLFF. The DNA for the CDR3 is TGTGCCAGCAGCTCAGGGACAGCGTTCGGTGAAAAACTGTTTTTT.

This clonotype was found a few times. The chain carries TRBV7-6 and TRBJ2-7; 8 bases align to TRBD2. The junction had 8 bases not matched to a gene; V was cut back by 5 bases and J by 2 bases. Germline values: CDR1 SGHVS, CDR2 FNYEAQ. The CDR3 spans 15 residues. DNA for the CDR3: TGTGCCAGCAGCCCCCGGGGGGGACCAACCTACGAGCAGTACTTC. Translating gives CASSPRGGPTYEQYF.

CDR3 sequence (DNA): TGCGCCAGCAGCTTTGTAGAACAGGGACCCTTAGAGACCCAGTACTTC. It encodes CASSFVEQGPLETQYF. The chain joins TRBV5-1 to TRBJ2-5; a weak D match, TRBD1 (6 bases). Per germline, CDR1 SGHRS and CDR2 YFSETQ. This CDR3 comprises 16 residues. V was trimmed by 2 bases and J by 4 bases, leaving 18 bases between them.

Many counts were recorded for this clonotype. V gene TRBV7-9 combines with J gene TRBJ1-3, with 7 bases that match TRBD1. The CDR3 spans 19 residues. V lost 2 bases and J lost 0; bases outside the gene matches: 13. Germline CDR1 reads SEHNR; CDR2 reads FQNEAQ (reference sequence). Here the CDR3 DNA reads TGTGCCAGCAGCTTAAGGATGGGACAGCGTAACCCCTCTGGAAACACCATATATTTT. Its protein product is CASSLRMGQRNPSGNTIYF.

The gene calls are TRBV19 and TRBJ2-7; a weak D match, TRBD1 (6 bases). The CDR3 is made up of 12 amino acids. Germline-derived CDR1 and CDR2 are LNHDA and SQIVND (reference sequence). CDR3 amino acids: CATTDSTYEQYF. The CDR3, as DNA: TGTGCTACCACGGACAGTACCTACGAGCAGTACTTC.

The gene calls are TRBV7-9 and TRBJ2-7; the D call may be TRBD1 or TRBD2 (7 bases each). CDR3 size: 13 residues. V dropped 7 bases and J dropped 7 bases, with 17 bases sitting between them. Germline V gene data show CDR1 as SEHNR and CDR2 as FQNEAQ (reference sequence). CDR3: CASTQGGAGEQYF. The CDR3 DNA reads as TGTGCCAGCACCCAGGGGGGGGCGGGAGAGCAGTACTTC. Based on the CDR3 plus reference TRBV7-9 and TRBJ2-7, the full variable domain is DTGVSQNPRHKITKRGQNVTFRCDPISEHNRLYWYRQTLGQGPEFLTYFQNEAQLEKSRLLSDRFSAERPKGSFSTLEIQRTEQGDSAMYLCASTQGGAGEQYFGPGTRLTVT.

This clonotype was seen only a few times. The V and J genes are TRBV7-2 and TRBJ1-2; TRBD1 matches at 8 bases. The length of the CDR3 is 16 residues. The junction had 8 bases not matched to a gene; V was cut back by 0 bases and J by 5 bases. Germline lookup yields CDR1 SGHTA and CDR2 FQGNSA. CDR3 amino acids: CASSLATDRGAYGYTF. CDR3 nucleotide sequence: TGTGCCAGCAGCTTAGCGACTGACAGGGGAGCTTATGGCTACACCTTC.